The clone carrying this T cell receptor (beta chain) was counted at least ten times. Its specificity is unknown. The sample is drawn from a study of regulatory T cells in long-lasting Graves disease. Study-wide results and limits: TRBV28 was favored in persistent disease, as were TRBJ1-2 and TRBJ2-5. Study of thyroid tissue was not done, with only peripheral blood studied.

Germline V lookup: CDR1 SGHNT, CDR2 YENEEA. Between the trimmed V and J ends, which lost 3 bases and 5 bases, there was a span of 8 bases. This CDR3 contains 14 residues. Building the TCR beta libraries relied on iRepertoire HTBI primers, and CDR3 regions underwent Arm-PCR. In TCRdb, the multiplex PCR reads were re-called with MiXCR into one record per CDR3 protein. The sample gives under 450,000 distinct CDR3 sequences, 23% of which show up once; 26% is in the top ten. Indicated time point: persistent/refractory GD, antithyroid drugs over 5 years with positive TRAb. Isolated PBMC RNA provided the starting material for the TCR library. Clinicians diagnosed Graves' disease using American Thyroid Association guidelines.

The chain links TRBV11-3 to TRBJ1-6; D perhaps matches TRBD1 (6 bases). The origin of this receptor is a female donor with Graves disease. The sequencing here drew on peripheral blood mononuclear cells (PBMCs), taken when the disease was refractory, from a patient treated with antithyroid drugs. The CDR3 region has the DNA TGTGCCAGCAGCTTTTACAGGGATAATTCACCCCTCCACTTT. This translates into CASSFYRDNSPLHF.